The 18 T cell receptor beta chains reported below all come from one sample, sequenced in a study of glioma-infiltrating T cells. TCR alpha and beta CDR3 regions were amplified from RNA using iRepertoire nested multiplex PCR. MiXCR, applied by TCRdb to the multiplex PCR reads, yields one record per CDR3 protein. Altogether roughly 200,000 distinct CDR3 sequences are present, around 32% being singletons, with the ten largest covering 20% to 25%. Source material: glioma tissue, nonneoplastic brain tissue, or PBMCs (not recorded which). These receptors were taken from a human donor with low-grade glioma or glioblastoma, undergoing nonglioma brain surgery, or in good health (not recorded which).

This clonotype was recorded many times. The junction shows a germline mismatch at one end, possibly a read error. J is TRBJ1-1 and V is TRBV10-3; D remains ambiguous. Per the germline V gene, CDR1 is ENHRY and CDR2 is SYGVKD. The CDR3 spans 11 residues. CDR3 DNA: TGTGCCATCAGTGAGAGCCCCGTGCGGCTCTTT. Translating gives CAISESPVRLF.

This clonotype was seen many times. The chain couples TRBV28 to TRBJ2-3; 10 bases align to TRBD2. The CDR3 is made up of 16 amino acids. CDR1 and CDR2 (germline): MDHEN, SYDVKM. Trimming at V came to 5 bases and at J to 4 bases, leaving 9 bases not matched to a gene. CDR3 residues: CASSRRLAGVADTQYF. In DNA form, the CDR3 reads TGTGCCAGCAGTCGCCGGCTAGCGGGAGTCGCAGATACGCAGTATTTT.

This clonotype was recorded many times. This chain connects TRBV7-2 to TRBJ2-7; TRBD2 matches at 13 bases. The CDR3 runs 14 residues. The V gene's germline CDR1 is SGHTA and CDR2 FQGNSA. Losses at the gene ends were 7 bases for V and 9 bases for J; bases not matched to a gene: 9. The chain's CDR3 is CASTPLLAGGVQYF. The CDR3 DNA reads TGTGCCAGCACCCCGTTACTAGCGGGAGGGGTGCAGTACTTC. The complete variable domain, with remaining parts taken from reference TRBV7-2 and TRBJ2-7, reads GAGVSQSPSNKVTEKGKDVELRCDPISGHTALYWYRQSLGQGLEFLIYFQGNSAPDKSGLPSDRFSAERTGGSVSTLTIQRTQQEDSAVYLCASTPLLAGGVQYFGPGTRLTVT.

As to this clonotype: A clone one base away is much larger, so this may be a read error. In DNA, the CDR3 is TGCGCCAGCAGCCAAGGGCGTTTGAATGAGCAGTTCTTC. It codes for CASSQGRLNEQFF. The chain recombines TRBV4-1 with TRBJ2-1; the D is unclear. The CDR3 length is 13 residues. Germline CDR1 reads MGHRA; CDR2 reads YSYEKL. V was trimmed by 1 base and J by 7 bases, leaving 8 bases between them.

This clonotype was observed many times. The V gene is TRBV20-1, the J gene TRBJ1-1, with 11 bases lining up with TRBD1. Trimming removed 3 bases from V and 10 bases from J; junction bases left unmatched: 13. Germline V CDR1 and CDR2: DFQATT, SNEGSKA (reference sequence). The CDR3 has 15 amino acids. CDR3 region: CSASQLGQGGGGAFF. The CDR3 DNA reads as TGCAGTGCTAGTCAGTTGGGACAGGGGGGGGGCGGAGCTTTCTTT.

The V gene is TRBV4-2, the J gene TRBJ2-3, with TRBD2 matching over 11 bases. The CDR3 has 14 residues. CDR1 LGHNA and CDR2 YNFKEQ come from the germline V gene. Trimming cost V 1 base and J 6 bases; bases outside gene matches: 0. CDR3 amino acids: CASSQASGRDTQYF. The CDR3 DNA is TGTGCCAGCAGCCAAGCTAGCGGGAGGGATACGCAGTATTTT.

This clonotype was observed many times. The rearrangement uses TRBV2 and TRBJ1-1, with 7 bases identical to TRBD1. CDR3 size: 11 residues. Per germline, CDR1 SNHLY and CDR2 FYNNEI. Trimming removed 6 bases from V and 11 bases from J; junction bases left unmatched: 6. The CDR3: CASSPGTAAFF. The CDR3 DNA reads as TGTGCCAGCAGCCCCGGGACAGCCGCTTTCTTT. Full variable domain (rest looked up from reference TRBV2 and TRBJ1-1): EPEVTQTPSHQVTQMGQEVILRCVPISNHLYFYWYRQILGQKVEFLVSFYNNEISEKSEIFDDQFSVERPDGSNFTLKIRSTKLEDSAMYFCASSPGTAAFFGQGTRLTVV.

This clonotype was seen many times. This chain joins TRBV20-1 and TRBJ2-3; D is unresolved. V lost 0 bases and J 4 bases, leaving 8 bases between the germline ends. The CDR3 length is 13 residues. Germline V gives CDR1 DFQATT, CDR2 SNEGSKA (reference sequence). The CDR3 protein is CSARDNPSDTQYF. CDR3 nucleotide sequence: TGCAGTGCTAGAGATAACCCCTCAGATACGCAGTATTTT.

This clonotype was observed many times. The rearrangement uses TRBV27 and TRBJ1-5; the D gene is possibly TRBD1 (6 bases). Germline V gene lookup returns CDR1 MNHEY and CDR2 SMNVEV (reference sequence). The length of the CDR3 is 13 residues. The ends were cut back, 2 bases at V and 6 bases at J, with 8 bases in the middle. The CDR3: CASSLVRGQPQHF. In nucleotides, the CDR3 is TGTGCCAGCAGTTTAGTCAGGGGTCAGCCCCAGCATTTT.

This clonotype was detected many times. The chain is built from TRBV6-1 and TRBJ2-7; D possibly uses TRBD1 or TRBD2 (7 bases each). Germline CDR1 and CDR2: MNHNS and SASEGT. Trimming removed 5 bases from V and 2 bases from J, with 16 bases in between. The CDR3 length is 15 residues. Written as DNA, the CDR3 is TGTGCCAGCAGTACACAATCAGGGGGGGCCTACGAGCAGTACTTC. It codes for CASSTQSGGAYEQYF.

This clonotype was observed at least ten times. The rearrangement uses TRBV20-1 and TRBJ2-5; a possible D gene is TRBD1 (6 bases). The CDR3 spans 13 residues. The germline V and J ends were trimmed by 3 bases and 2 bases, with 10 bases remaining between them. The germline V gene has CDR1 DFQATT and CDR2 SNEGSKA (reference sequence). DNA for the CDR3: TGCAGTGCTAGGGGGACACATCAAGAGACCCAGTACTTC. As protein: CSARGTHQETQYF.

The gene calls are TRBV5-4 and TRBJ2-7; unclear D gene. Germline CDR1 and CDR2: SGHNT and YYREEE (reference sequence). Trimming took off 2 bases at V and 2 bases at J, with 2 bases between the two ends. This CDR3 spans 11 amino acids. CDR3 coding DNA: TGTGCCAGCAGCTTCCCCTACGAGCAGTACTTC. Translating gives CASSFPYEQYF.

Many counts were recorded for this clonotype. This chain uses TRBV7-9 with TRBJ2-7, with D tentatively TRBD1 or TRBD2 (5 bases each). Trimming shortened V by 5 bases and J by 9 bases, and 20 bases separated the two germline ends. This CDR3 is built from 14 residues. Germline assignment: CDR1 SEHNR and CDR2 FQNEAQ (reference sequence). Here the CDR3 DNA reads TGTGCCAGCAGCCCACTAGACAGATCTACGAGGCAGTACTTC. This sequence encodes CASSPLDRSTRQYF.

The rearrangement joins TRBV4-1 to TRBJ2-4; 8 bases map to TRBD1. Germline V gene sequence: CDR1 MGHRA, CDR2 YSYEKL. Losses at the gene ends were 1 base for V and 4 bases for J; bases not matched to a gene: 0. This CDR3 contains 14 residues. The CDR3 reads CASSQGTGKNIQYF. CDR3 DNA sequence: TGCGCCAGCAGCCAAGGGACAGGGAAAAACATTCAGTACTTC.

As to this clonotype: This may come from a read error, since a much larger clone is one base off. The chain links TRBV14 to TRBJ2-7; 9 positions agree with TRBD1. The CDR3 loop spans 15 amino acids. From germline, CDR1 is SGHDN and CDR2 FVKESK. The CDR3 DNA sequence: TGTGCCAGCGGCCAATCGGGACAGGGTCACTACGAGCAGTACTTC. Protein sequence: CASGQSGQGHYEQYF. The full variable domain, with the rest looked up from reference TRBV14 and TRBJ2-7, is EAGVTQFPSHSVIEKGQTVTLRCDPISGHDNLYWYRRVMGKEIKFLLHFVKESKQDESGMPNNRFLAERTGGTYSTLKVQPAELEDSGVYFCASGQSGQGHYEQYFGPGTRLTVT.

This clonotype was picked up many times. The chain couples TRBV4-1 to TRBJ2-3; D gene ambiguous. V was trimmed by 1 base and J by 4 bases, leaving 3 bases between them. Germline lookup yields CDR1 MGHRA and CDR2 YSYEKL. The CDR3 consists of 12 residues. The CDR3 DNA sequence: TGCGCCAGCAGCCAAGGGCCAGATACGCAGTATTTT. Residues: CASSQGPDTQYF.

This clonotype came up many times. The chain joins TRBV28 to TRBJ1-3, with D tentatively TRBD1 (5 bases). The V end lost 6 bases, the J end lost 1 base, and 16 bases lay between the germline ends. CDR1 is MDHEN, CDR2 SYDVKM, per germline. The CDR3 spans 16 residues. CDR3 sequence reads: CASSTIGARSGNTIYF. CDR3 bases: TGTGCCAGCAGCACTATTGGGGCCCGATCTGGAAACACCATATATTTT.

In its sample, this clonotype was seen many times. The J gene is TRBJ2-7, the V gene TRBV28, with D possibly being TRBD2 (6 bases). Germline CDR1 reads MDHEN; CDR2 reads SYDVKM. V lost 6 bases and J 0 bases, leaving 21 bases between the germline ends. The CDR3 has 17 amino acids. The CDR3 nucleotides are TGTGCCAGCAGCTTGTTCGGGCTAGCGAGAAGCTCCTACGAGCAGTACTTC. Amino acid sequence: CASSLFGLARSSYEQYF.